These 28 T cell receptor beta chains originate from one sample sequenced in a study of T cells expressing NK-cell markers. One entry per CDR3 protein, without DNA, is what TCRdb gives after re-calling the 5' RACE reads. The repertoire table contains 500,000 or so distinct CDR3 sequences. The sequenced sample was blood T cells: a sorted CD56 or NKG2C T cell subset, CD4+ or CD8+ T cells, or bulk PBMC T cells (not recorded which). The receptors stem from a man aged 18 to 30 in good health.

The chain links TRBV6-2 or TRBV6-3 to TRBJ2-7; with no DNA, the TCRdb D assignment of TRBD1 cannot be verified. Germline V gene lookup returns CDR1 MNHEY and CDR2 SVGEGT. This CDR3 comprises 16 residues. The CDR3: CASSTSDRGRPYEQYF.

CDR3 residues: CASSDVGRNSPLHF. This chain joins TRBV10-2 and TRBJ1-6. The CDR3 has 14 amino acids. In germline, CDR1 is WSHSY, CDR2 SAAADI.

The chain couples TRBV25-1 to TRBJ1-1. The CDR3 spans 11 residues. CDR1 MGHDK and CDR2 SYGVNS come from the germline V gene. This CDR3 is CASRGGTEAFF.

The V and J genes are TRBV7-2 and TRBJ2-1. Looked up from germline, CDR1 is SGHTA and CDR2 is FQGNSA. There are 16 residues in the CDR3. The CDR3 reads CASSLVASGSYNEQFF.

This chain joins TRBV14 and TRBJ2-3; the D gene TCRdb calls, TRBD2, cannot be checked with no DNA. The CDR3 spans 14 residues. Germline CDR1 SGHDN, CDR2 FVKESK. This CDR3 is CASSLTGTLNTQYF. Full variable domain (remainder filled in from reference TRBV14 and TRBJ2-3): EAGVTQFPSHSVIEKGQTVTLRCDPISGHDNLYWYRRVMGKEIKFLLHFVKESKQDESGMPNNRFLAERTGGTYSTLKVQPAELEDSGVYFCASSLTGTLNTQYFGPGTRLTVL.

V and J are TRBV10-3 and TRBJ2-3; TCRdb lists TRBD2, though no DNA is available to test this call. Germline CDR1 reads ENHRY; CDR2 reads SYGVKD. The length of the CDR3 is 16 residues. CDR3 sequence reads: CAISESVAGGPDTQYF.

The chain employs TRBV28 and TRBJ2-7; TCRdb gives TRBD1 as the D gene, but with no DNA this cannot be confirmed. Germline CDR1 and CDR2: MDHEN and SYDVKM. The CDR3 loop spans 16 amino acids. The CDR3 loop reads CASSFRGTAISYEQYF. Variable domain in full (rest from reference TRBV28 and TRBJ2-7): DVKVTQSSRYLVKRTGEKVFLECVQDMDHENMFWYRQDPGLGLRLIYFSYDVKMKEKGDIPEGYSVSREKKERFSLILESASTNQTSMYLCASSFRGTAISYEQYFGPGTRLTVT.

This chain joins TRBV7-6 and TRBJ1-4; TCRdb's assignment of TRBD1 cannot be checked, as there is no DNA. The CDR3 has 13 amino acids. Looked up from germline, CDR1 is SGHVS and CDR2 is FNYEAQ. The CDR3 sequence: CASSLLGTEKLFF.

V usage is TRBV20-1 and J usage is TRBJ2-5; TCRdb calls TRBD1, which cannot be checked without DNA. Germline V CDR1 and CDR2: DFQATT, SNEGSKA (reference sequence). This CDR3 contains 15 residues. The CDR3 protein is CSANRGQGAEETQYF.

This rearrangement joins TRBV20-1 to TRBJ2-7. The CDR3 length is 15 residues. Germline V gene lookup returns CDR1 DFQATT and CDR2 SNEGSKA (reference sequence). CDR3: CSARVPSGVSYEQYF.

This sequence joins TRBV7-9 and TRBJ2-5; the D gene TCRdb calls, TRBD1, cannot be checked with no DNA. Germline CDR1 and CDR2: SEHNR and FQNEAQ (reference sequence). The CDR3 has 17 residues. CDR3 region: CASSPRGLGTGEETQYF.

CDR3 protein: CASRRTRQSSYNEQFF. V usage is TRBV27 and J usage is TRBJ2-1; lacking DNA, the TRBD2 call made by TCRdb goes unchecked. CDR3 length: 16 residues. Germline lookup yields CDR1 MNHEY and CDR2 SMNVEV (reference sequence).

CDR3: CASSFRGSHGYTF. V and J are TRBV7-8 and TRBJ1-2; TCRdb indicates TRBD1, and absent DNA this call remains unverified. Germline CDR1 and CDR2: SGHVS and FQNEAQ. This CDR3 spans 13 amino acids.

The chain carries TRBV4-1 and TRBJ1-6. This CDR3 region has 14 residues. Germline CDR1 MGHRA, CDR2 YSYEKL. CDR3 protein: CASSESSYNSPLHF.

The chain employs TRBV7-2 and TRBJ1-1. CDR3 length: 15 residues. Germline V CDR1 and CDR2: SGHTA, FQGNSA. Here the CDR3 reads CASSLSAEVNTEAFF.

V and J are TRBV20-1 and TRBJ2-3; TCRdb's D call, TRBD2, is unchecked because there is no DNA. In germline, CDR1 is DFQATT, CDR2 SNEGSKA (reference sequence). The CDR3 totals 14 residues. The CDR3 region is CSAKGGIHTDTQYF.

The chain recombines TRBV11-2 with TRBJ2-2. CDR1 and CDR2 (germline): SGHAT, FQNNGV. The CDR3 loop spans 13 amino acids. The CDR3 loop is CASIKDRTGELFF.

The CDR3 reads CASSFVPGFQETQYF. The rearrangement links TRBV5-1 to TRBJ2-5; TCRdb indicates TRBD1, and absent DNA this call remains unverified. This CDR3 region has 15 residues. CDR1 and CDR2 from the germline V gene are SGHRS and YFSETQ.

V is TRBV5-5 and J is TRBJ2-7. From germline, CDR1 is SGHKS and CDR2 YYEKEE (reference sequence). The CDR3 consists of 13 residues. CDR3 region: CASSFRASYEQYF. The entire variable domain, with the rest obtained from reference TRBV5-5 and TRBJ2-7, is as follows: DAGVTQSPTHLIKTRGQQVTLRCSPISGHKSVSWYQQVLGQGPQFIFQYYEKEERGRGNFPDRFSARQFPNYSSELNVNALLLGDSALYLCASSFRASYEQYFGPGTRLTVT.

The CDR3 sequence: CASSQDSDYGYTF. The chain carries TRBV4-3 and TRBJ1-2. CDR1 and CDR2 (germline): LGHNA, YSLEER. The CDR3 loop spans 13 amino acids.

This chain links TRBV5-5 with TRBJ1-1. Germline assignment: CDR1 SGHKS and CDR2 YYEKEE (reference sequence). The CDR3 has 16 residues. The CDR3 here is CASSPGRAGGNTEAFF. Looking up the rest from reference TRBV5-5 and TRBJ1-1 gives the full variable domain: DAGVTQSPTHLIKTRGQQVTLRCSPISGHKSVSWYQQVLGQGPQFIFQYYEKEERGRGNFPDRFSARQFPNYSSELNVNALLLGDSALYLCASSPGRAGGNTEAFFGQGTRLTVV.

V gene TRBV6-1 combines with J gene TRBJ1-2; TCRdb gives TRBD1 as the D gene, but with no DNA this cannot be confirmed. CDR3 length: 13 amino acids. Germline assignment: CDR1 MNHNS and CDR2 SASEGT. The CDR3 sequence is CASSRPTSYGYTF.

The V gene is TRBV4-2, the J gene TRBJ2-7; TCRdb designates TRBD2, a call that cannot be tested without DNA. This CDR3 spans 18 amino acids. Germline assignment: CDR1 LGHNA and CDR2 YNFKEQ. The CDR3 protein is CASSQLVTSGTRTYEQYF.

The chain couples TRBV6-2 or TRBV6-3 to TRBJ2-1. This CDR3 contains 13 residues. The germline V gene has CDR1 MNHEY and CDR2 SVGEGT. CDR3 protein: CASSYGSWDEQFF.

The V and J genes are TRBV9 and TRBJ2-1; TCRdb's D call of TRBD2 is untestable without DNA. Germline CDR1 is SGDLS and CDR2 is YYNGEE. The CDR3 length is 14 residues. The CDR3 here is CASSEGAGGPEQFF.

CDR3 in amino acids: CASSYRASGETQYF. The rearrangement joins TRBV6-2 or TRBV6-3 to TRBJ2-5; TCRdb outputs TRBD2, but without DNA this stays unchecked. This CDR3 has 14 residues. Germline V lookup: CDR1 MNHEY, CDR2 SVGEGT.

This chain connects TRBV2 to TRBJ1-6. CDR1 and CDR2 from the germline V gene are SNHLY and FYNNEI. The CDR3 has 13 residues. The CDR3 loop is CASSEVLNSPLHF.

The J gene is TRBJ2-3, the V gene TRBV12-3 or TRBV12-4. This CDR3 spans 16 amino acids. CDR3 region: CASSLPVGLSTDTQYF.